The 3 T cell receptor beta chains presented below share a single source sample, sequenced in a study of tumor-infiltrating lymphocytes in primary liver carcinoma. Priming with a constant-region primer yielded TCR beta cDNA from about 510 ng total RNA. Researchers made the TCR beta libraries by running three nested multiplex PCR rounds with slightly modified ARM-PCR. The study ran its first two PCR rounds for roughly 11 cycles each, using TRBV1-TRBV30 forward primers and a C-beta reverse primer. TCRdb re-called the multiplex PCR reads with MiXCR, one entry per CDR3 protein. The sample lists about 300,000 distinct CDR3 sequences, 55% to 65% occurring once. The authors took blood RNA from unsorted whole blood and also extracted germline DNA. Sequencing input: peripheral blood. Every receptor here comes from a man aged 35-49 years with primary liver carcinoma and hepatitis B virus infection.

The chain combines TRBV7-9 with TRBJ2-7; 7 positions match TRBD2. The CDR3 covers 15 residues. V lost 4 bases and J lost 2; bases outside the gene matches: 8. Germline V gene lookup returns CDR1 SEHNR and CDR2 FQNEAQ (reference sequence). The CDR3 region is CASSSPSGTAYEQYF. The CDR3 nucleotides read TGTGCCAGCAGCTCCCCAAGCGGGACCGCCTACGAGCAGTACTTC.

As to this clonotype: The junction departs from the called germline gene at one end, perhaps through a read error. This chain connects TRBV6-1 to TRBJ1-2; no reliable D call. There are 13 residues in the CDR3. Looked up from germline, CDR1 is MNHNS and CDR2 is SASEGT. The CDR3 is CANSGKREGGYTF. CDR3 nucleotides: TGTGCCAACAGTGGAAAAAGGGAGGGTGGCTACACCTTC.

As regards this clonotype: One junction end disagrees with the germline gene, perhaps due to a read error. The V gene is TRBV11-2, the J gene TRBJ2-5; D is unresolved. Germline CDR1 reads SGHAT; CDR2 reads FQNNGV. The CDR3 covers 15 residues. The DNA of the CDR3 is TGTGTCAGCAGCTTAACCCCCCATGACGGGGAGACCCAGTACTTC. It specifies CVSSLTPHDGETQYF.